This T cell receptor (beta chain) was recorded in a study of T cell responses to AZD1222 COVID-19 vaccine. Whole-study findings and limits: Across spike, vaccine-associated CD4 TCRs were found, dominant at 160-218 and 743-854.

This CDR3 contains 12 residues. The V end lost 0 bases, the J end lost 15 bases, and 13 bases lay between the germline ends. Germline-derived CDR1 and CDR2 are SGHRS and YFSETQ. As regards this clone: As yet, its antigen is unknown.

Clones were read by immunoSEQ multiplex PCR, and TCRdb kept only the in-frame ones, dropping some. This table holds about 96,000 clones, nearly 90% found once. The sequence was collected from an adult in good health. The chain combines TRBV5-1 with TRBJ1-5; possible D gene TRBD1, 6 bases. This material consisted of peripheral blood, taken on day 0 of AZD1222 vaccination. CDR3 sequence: CASSLVWRGVHF. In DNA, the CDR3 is TGCGCCAGCAGCTTGGTTTGGAGGGGGGTGCATTTT.